One sample yielded the 8 T cell receptor beta chains listed below, sequenced in a study of shared T cell receptors in the human thymus. Clones were sequenced by immunoSEQ multiplex PCR, and TCRdb holds only the in-frame ones, with some missing. The sample shows about 380,000 clones, over 90% of them seen only once. Sequencing was done on a sample of thymocytes. These receptor sequences come from a human donor.

V is TRBV9 and J is TRBJ2-1; 8 bases map to TRBD1. V gave up 4 bases and J gave up 5 bases; unmatched junction bases: 26. Looked up from germline, CDR1 is SGDLS and CDR2 is YYNGEE. The CDR3 loop spans 21 amino acids. Here the CDR3 DNA reads TGTGCCAGCAGCCCGAAGGACAGGGTGGCCCTTAATGTCCCCCGAAACAATGAGCAGTTCTTC. Amino acids: CASSPKDRVALNVPRNNEQFF.

The V and J genes are TRBV4-2 and TRBJ2-5, with 9 bases aligning to TRBD2. Germline CDR1 is LGHNA and CDR2 is YNFKEQ. The CDR3 extends over 13 amino acids. After removal of 5 bases from V and 6 bases from J, the junction contained 4 bases not matched to a gene. The chain's CDR3 is CASSGGLAQTQYF. The CDR3 nucleotides are TGTGCCAGCAGCGGGGGACTAGCCCAGACCCAGTACTTC.

The chain recombines TRBV7-2 with TRBJ2-1, with 7 bases identical to TRBD2. In germline, CDR1 is SGHTA, CDR2 FQGNSA. CDR3 length equals 18 residues. With 5 bases clipped from V and 1 base from J, the junction kept 14 bases outside the gene matches. The CDR3 nucleotides are TGTGCCAGCAGCCCAAGACGCCTAGCGGCCCTTTCCTACAATGAGCAGTTCTTC. Translating gives CASSPRRLAALSYNEQFF.

The J gene is TRBJ2-7, the V gene TRBV15; TRBD2 agrees at 7 bases. The CDR3 runs 15 residues. V trimming: 9 bases; J trimming: 2 bases; junction bases outside the gene matches: 13. In germline, CDR1 is LNHNV, CDR2 YYDKDF (reference sequence). CDR3: CATKPSRDYTYEQYF. CDR3 DNA: TGTGCCACGAAACCCTCCCGGGACTACACCTACGAGCAGTACTTC.

This chain joins TRBV7-8 and TRBJ1-5; no clear D gene. Germline V CDR1 and CDR2: SGHVS, FQNEAQ. This CDR3 region has 14 residues. Trimming removed 2 bases at V and 0 bases at J, with 5 bases between. CDR3 nucleotides: TGTGCCAGCAGCTTACAGAGTAGCAATCAGCCCCAGCATTTT. It is translated as CASSLQSSNQPQHF.

The V call is TRBV11-2, the J call TRBJ1-1, with D unclear. The CDR3 consists of 14 residues. V was pared by 5 bases and J by 3 bases, with 13 bases between. Germline values: CDR1 SGHAT, CDR2 FQNNGV. The CDR3 sequence is CASSHRRIHTEAFF. The CDR3 bases are TGTGCCAGCAGCCACCGGCGGATACACACTGAAGCTTTCTTT.

This chain joins TRBV6-1 and TRBJ2-7; no firm D call. Per germline, CDR1 MNHNS and CDR2 SASEGT. V lost 7 bases and J 4 bases, leaving 14 bases between the germline ends. The CDR3 consists of 13 residues. CDR3 residues: CASTESQIYEQYF. The CDR3 coding sequence is TGTGCCAGCACCGAAAGCCAAATTTACGAGCAGTACTTC.

V gene TRBV28 combines with J gene TRBJ2-4; D gene ambiguous. CDR3 size: 13 residues. Per the germline V gene, CDR1 is MDHEN and CDR2 is SYDVKM. V was clipped by 8 bases and J by 3 bases, with 11 bases between them. CDR3 in DNA: TGTGCCAGCGATGGACCTGGCAAAAACATTCAGTACTTC. It yields the protein CASDGPGKNIQYF.